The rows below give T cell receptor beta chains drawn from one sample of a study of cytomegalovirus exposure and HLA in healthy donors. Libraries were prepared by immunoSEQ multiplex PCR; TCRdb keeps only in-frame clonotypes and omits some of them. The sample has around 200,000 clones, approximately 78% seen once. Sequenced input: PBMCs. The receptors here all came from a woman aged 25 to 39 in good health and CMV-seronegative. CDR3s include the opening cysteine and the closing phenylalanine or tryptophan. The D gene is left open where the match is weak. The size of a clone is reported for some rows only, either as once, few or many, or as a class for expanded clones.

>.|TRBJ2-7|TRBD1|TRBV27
CASRTGAPYEQYF
TGTGCCAGCCGTACAGGGGCCCCCTACGAGCAGTACTTC
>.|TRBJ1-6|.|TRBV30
CAGRTGTGVRALHF
TGTGCCGGAAGAACCGGGACGGGGGTGAGGGCCCTCCACTTT
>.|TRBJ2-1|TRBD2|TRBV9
CASSVEASGGNEQFF
TGTGCCAGCAGCGTAGAGGCTAGCGGGGGCAATGAGCAGTTCTTC
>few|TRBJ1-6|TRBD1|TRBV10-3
CAISDRTGTGSPLHF
TGTGCCATCAGTGACCGGACAGGGACTGGTTCACCCCTCCACTTT
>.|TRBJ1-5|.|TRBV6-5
CASSYSGTINQPQHF
TGTGCCAGCAGTTATAGCGGGACTATCAATCAGCCCCAGCATTTT
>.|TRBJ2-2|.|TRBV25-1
CASSEYQGIGELFF
TGTGCCAGCAGTGAATATCAGGGGATCGGGGAGCTGTTTTTT
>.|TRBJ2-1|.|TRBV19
CASTPLSRGEQFF
TGTGCCAGTACACCGCTCTCACGGGGTGAGCAGTTCTTC
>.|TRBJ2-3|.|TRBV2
CASSDRSRVDTQYF
TGTGCCAGCAGTGATCGTAGTAGAGTGGATACGCAGTATTTT
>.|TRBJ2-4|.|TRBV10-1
CASSPRGAGNIQYF
TGCGCCAGCAGCCCCCGGGGGGCCGGAAACATTCAGTACTTC
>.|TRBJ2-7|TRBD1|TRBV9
CASSDPTGGDYEQYF
TGTGCCAGCAGCGACCCGACAGGGGGGGACTACGAGCAGTACTTC
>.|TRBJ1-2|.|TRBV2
CASSEVRVGGYTF
TGTGCCAGCAGTGAAGTCAGGGTAGGGGGCTACACCTTC
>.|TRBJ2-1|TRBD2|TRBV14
CASSQGSGLAYNEQFF
TGTGCCAGCAGCCAAGGGTCCGGACTAGCCTACAATGAGCAGTTCTTC
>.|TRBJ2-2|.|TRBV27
CASSLVWQNTGELFF
TGTGCCAGCAGTTTAGTGTGGCAAAACACCGGGGAGCTGTTTTTT
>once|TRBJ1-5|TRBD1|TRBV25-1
CASQGQGNQPQHF
TGTGCCAGCCAGGGACAGGGTAACCAGCCCCAGCATTTT
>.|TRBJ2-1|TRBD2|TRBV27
CASSLLAGGNEQFF
TGTGCCAGCAGTTTATTAGCGGGAGGGAATGAGCAGTTCTTC
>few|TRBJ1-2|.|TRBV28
CASSLRAINYGYTF
TGTGCCAGCAGTTTGAGGGCAATCAACTATGGCTACACCTTC
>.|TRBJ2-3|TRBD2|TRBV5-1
CASSRAGGLGDTQYF
TGCGCCAGCTCACGAGCGGGGGGCCTTGGAGATACGCAGTATTTT
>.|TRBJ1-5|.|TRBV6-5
CASSYGGGGGQPQHF
TGTGCCAGCAGTTACGGGGGGGGCGGTGGTCAGCCCCAGCATTTT
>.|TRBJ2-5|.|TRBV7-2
CASSLGGPVEGTQYF
TGTGCCAGCAGCTTAGGAGGGCCGGTTGAGGGGACCCAGTACTTC
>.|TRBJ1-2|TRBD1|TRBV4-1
CASSQALSSPSGTGYQYGYTF
TGCGCCAGCAGCCAAGCATTATCAAGCCCTTCCGGGACAGGGTATCAATATGGCTACACCTTC
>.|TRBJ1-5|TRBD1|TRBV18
CASSLGQDVWNQPQHF
TGTGCCAGCTCACTCGGACAGGACGTATGGAATCAGCCCCAGCATTTT
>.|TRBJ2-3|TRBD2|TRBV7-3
CASSLAGGTDTQYF
TGTGCCAGCAGCTTAGCGGGGGGCACAGATACGCAGTATTTT
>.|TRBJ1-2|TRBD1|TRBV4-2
CASSQDTDRAGYTF
TGTGCCAGCAGCCAAGATACCGACAGGGCTGGCTACACCTTC
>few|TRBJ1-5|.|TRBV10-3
CATGDYSNQPQHF
TGTGCCACGGGGGATTATAGCAATCAGCCCCAGCATTTT
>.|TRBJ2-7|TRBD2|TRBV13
CASSLYREGGLSYEQYF
TGTGCCAGCAGCCTCTACCGGGAGGGAGGCCTATCCTACGAGCAGTACTTC
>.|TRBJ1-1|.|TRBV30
CALAGVNTEAFF
TGTGCCTTAGCGGGGGTGAACACTGAAGCTTTCTTT
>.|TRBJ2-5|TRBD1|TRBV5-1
CASSPGQGGLETQYF
TGCGCCAGCAGCCCAGGACAGGGAGGATTAGAGACCCAGTACTTC
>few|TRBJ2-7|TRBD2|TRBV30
CAWSLAGVRRYEQYF
TGTGCCTGGAGTTTGGCGGGAGTCCGGCGGTACGAGCAGTACTTC
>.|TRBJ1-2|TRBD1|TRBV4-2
CASSQEEGQGLYGYTF
TGTGCCAGCAGCCAAGAAGAGGGACAGGGACTTTATGGCTACACCTTC
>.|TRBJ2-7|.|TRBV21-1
CASSHQKQGFF
TGTGCCAGCAGCCACCAAAAGCAGGGATTCTTC